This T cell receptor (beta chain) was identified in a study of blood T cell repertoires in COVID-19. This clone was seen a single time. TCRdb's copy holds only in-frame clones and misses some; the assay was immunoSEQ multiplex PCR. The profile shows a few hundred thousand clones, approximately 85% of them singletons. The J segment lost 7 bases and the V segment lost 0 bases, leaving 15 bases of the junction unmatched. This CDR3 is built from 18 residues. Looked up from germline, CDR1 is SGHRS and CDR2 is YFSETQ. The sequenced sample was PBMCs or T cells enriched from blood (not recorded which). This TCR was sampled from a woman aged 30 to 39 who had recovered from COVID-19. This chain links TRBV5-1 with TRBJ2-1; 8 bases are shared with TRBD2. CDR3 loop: CASSLARNGAGEENEQFF. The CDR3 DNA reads TGCGCCAGCAGCTTGGCTAGAAATGGAGCGGGAGAGGAGAATGAGCAGTTCTTC. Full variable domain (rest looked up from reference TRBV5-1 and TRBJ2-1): KAGVTQTPRYLIKTRGQQVTLSCSPISGHRSVSWYQQTPGQGLQFLFEYFSETQRNKGNFPGRFSGRQFSNSRSEMNVSTLELGDSALYLCASSLARNGAGEENEQFFGPGTRLTVL.